This T cell receptor (beta chain) was identified in a study of cytomegalovirus exposure and HLA in healthy donors. Study-level results: Immune exposure was documented only through CMV serostatus. Later analysis showed most CMV-associated TCR beta chains appearing HLA-restricted. Across all donors, roughly uniform sequencing depth was an assumption of the presence/absence analyses.

Regarding this clone: Its specificity is not known.

This CDR3 spans 15 amino acids. Germline V gene sequence: CDR1 SGHAT, CDR2 FQNNGV. V lost 1 base to trimming and J lost 3 bases, with 13 bases between them. Primers: 60 Vbeta forward and 13 Jbeta reverse. This table comes from immunoSEQ multiplex PCR, and its TCRdb copy is limited to in-frame clones, with some not included. Among some 90,000 clones, about 80% were seen once, and the ten largest hold less than 40%. J is TRBJ2-7 and V is TRBV11-2, with D tentatively TRBD2 (5 bases). This TCR was recovered from a man aged 50 or older in good health and CMV-seropositive. The sequenced material came from PBMCs. The CDR3 protein is CASSLAREPYYEQYF. The CDR3 region has the DNA TGTGCCAGCAGCTTAGCCCGGGAACCCTACTACGAGCAGTACTTC.